The present T cell receptor (beta chain) was sequenced within a study of cytomegalovirus exposure and HLA in healthy donors listed by TCRdb under 2017. Concerning the study at large: According to an earlier analysis of a few hundred of the donors, 150 million to 200 million T cells yielded some 120 million unique TCR beta sequences and about 300 Gb of sequence data. Rather than using new phenotypic data, the later analysis identified candidate immune exposures from TCR beta sequences and from how often those sequences occurred across donors. Typing coverage differed by locus: A, B, C, DRB1 and DQB1 were typed in roughly 620-640 donors, DQA1 in approximately 520, DPA1 in nearly 610, and DPB1 in roughly 470. Among the roughly 410 genotyped donors, around 81% belonged to the genetic ancestry cluster associated with self-reported Caucasian donors. In a later analysis, previously published TCR beta repertoires from hundreds of donors were re-analyzed and high-resolution HLA genotyping was added so that TCR occurrence patterns could be studied. All discovery cohort repertoires had been generated on a single sequencing platform. In an earlier analysis of 587 of the donors, high-throughput TCR beta sequencing was used to judge whether each TCR beta V gene segment behaved as functional or pseudogenic. Among 300 to 500 genotyped donors of the cohort, an average of around 250,000 unique TCR beta nucleotide sequences was sequenced per donor, of which roughly 17% were non-productive. A separate validation cohort of roughly 110 different subjects was used in addition to the 666-subject first cohort. The study aimed to test whether cataloging public T cell receptors could reveal signatures of past pathogen exposure. The study profiled the T cell repertoires of about 640 subjects by immunosequencing and related them to cytomegalovirus serostatus. Approximately 310 gigabases of sequencing data and roughly 90 million unique TCR sequences were included in an early release covering about 600 HLA-typed donors. A later genetic analysis took genome-wide SNP genotypes for about three fifths of the 666 donors and used that subset as a discovery cohort. A handful of DR-DQ haplotypes were handled as single units for association and clustering because linkage in the cohort was strong. HLA typing covered class I and class II loci at four-digit resolution. To predict cytomegalovirus infection status, the study brought together high-throughput TCR immunosequencing, statistical association of individual TCRs with disease status, and machine learning. Alongside the repertoire data, information on donor age, sex, ethnicity and CMV serostatus was compiled. What the work shows at the level of the full study, not this receptor alone: The authors suggested that the approach could potentially be generalized to other disease states and immunological phenotypes. A group of highly shared sequence variants was considered likely to be a technical artifact of the sequencing pipeline. The only immune exposure information available for the cohort was CMV serostatus. Strong co-occurrence of HLA alleles, especially DR and DQ, made assigning TCR associations to individual alleles difficult. Compared with the approximately 700-donor mean, donors in an Asian-associated ancestry cluster had fewer N-insertions in productive TCRs, according to a later genetic analysis. Across donors, most TCR sequences were observed very rarely, whereas some public TCRs were present in many individuals. Roughly uniform sequencing depth across donors was assumed in presence/absence analyses, although this assumption may not hold. Specific HLA alleles were associated with 16,951 TCR beta sequences at a false discovery rate of 0.05 in a later analysis. An association between a missense DCLRE1C variant and V-gene and J-gene trimming of TCR beta chains was found in a later genetic analysis and replicated in an independent cohort. In a later analysis, the rate of TCR association differed among HLA loci, with DRB1 alleles having the most associated TCRs and HLA-C alleles having the fewest. Three of the identified cytomegalovirus-associated TCR beta chains were confirmed in vitro to be specific for cytomegalovirus antigens. In an earlier analysis of approximately 590 of the donors, most TCR beta V segments appeared in productive rearrangements about 87% or about 30% of the time, broadly matching IMGT annotations. Because counts were too low, about 18 rarely observed V segments, including chromosome 9 orphons, were left out of the earlier analysis of approximately 580 of the donors. Some IMGT-functional V segments, including TRBV6-2 and TRBV6-3, could not be told apart with the 87-base-pair reads, so those segments were excluded. A further reported finding was that TCR beta sequences accurately predicted the HLA-A and HLA-B alleles for most subjects in the first cohort. This cohort had only TCR beta chains sequenced, and the lack of alpha or paired-chain data limited which features could be detected. The classifier was reported to diagnose cytomegalovirus status with high specificity and sensitivity in both the original cohort and the validation cohort. In a later analysis, HLA-associated TCR beta chains showed more clonal expansion and lower generation probabilities than non-associated chains that were equally common. Correlated functional status among segregating V segments might be attributable to linkage disequilibrium, but an unknown experimental factor could not be ruled out. Because some donors lacked HLA typing at each locus, the association tests relied only on the typed subset. In the study, 150 to 200 TCR beta chains were listed as associated with cytomegalovirus. Several of the top co-occurrence clusters appeared to be linked to parvovirus B19, influenza, CMV and Epstein-Barr virus, according to a later analysis. According to a later analysis, most CMV-associated TCR beta chains appeared to be HLA-restricted, and the HLA associations seemed to be driven largely by CMV exposure.

A word on this clone: This clone's antigen is unknown. Base qualities are missing; no much larger clone stands one base away.

From the germline V gene, CDR1 is SGDLS and CDR2 is YYNGEE. From its cysteine to its phenylalanine, the CDR3 spans 13 amino acids. Of the read, only the CDR3 DNA is kept; its 39 bases are in frame from base 1. V is pared back by 3 bases and J by 2 bases, with 9 bases lying between the germline termini. In total, more than 500 healthy bone marrow donors made up the cohort. At the time of sampling, every cohort member was nominally healthy, though immune exposures that went unrecorded were likely present. The donor tested CMV seropositive and was one of the 289 seropositive cohort members. Each donor provided a peripheral blood sample, and peripheral blood mononuclear cells were used for TCR beta sequencing. The Qiagen DNeasy Blood Extraction Kit was used to extract genomic DNA from the blood cell samples. The library was produced with the immunoSEQ multiplex PCR assay. The multiplex PCR relied on a mix of 60 forward primers for TCR Vbeta segments and 13 reverse primers for TCR Jbeta segments. The CDR3 region of rearranged TCR beta genes was amplified from genomic DNA with a multiplex PCR assay. The amplified TCR beta libraries were sequenced on the Illumina HiSeq System as 87-base-pair reads. In the authors' own workflow: Across the 670 or so repertoires, a later analysis counted tens of millions of unique TCR beta chains, around 11 million of which were shared by at least two donors. Raw reads were error-corrected and collapsed into unique sequences with a nearest-neighbor algorithm that merged closely related sequences to remove PCR and sequencing errors. V, D and J gene segments were assigned by aligning CDR3 sequences to IMGT reference sequences. Each retained sequence needed at least a six-nucleotide match to both a V gene segment and a J gene segment. A rearrangement counted as productive if the CDR3 had no stop codons and remained in frame with V and J, and every other rearrangement counted as non-productive. CDR3 was defined according to IMGT convention as the region running from the second conserved V-encoded cysteine to the conserved J-encoded phenylalanine. Sequences without an unambiguous match to a single V gene segment were excluded from the earlier analysis of 500 to 700 of the donors. An earlier analysis of fewer than 750 of the donors classified V segments as functional when productive rearrangements were above 56.7% and as segregating when the standard deviation between donors was above 5%. A statistical classification framework was built for diagnosing cytomegalovirus status from the catalog of TCR beta chain sequences. V and J gene assignment, in a later analysis, came from comparing TCR nucleotide sequences with IMGT/GENE-DB human TR gene sequences. The TCRdist pipeline was used in a later analysis to assign CDR3 sequences and most-parsimonious VDJ recombination scenarios. In a later analysis, every TCR beta chain was defined by the combination of its CDR3 amino acid sequence and its V-gene family, and reads without a unique V-gene family were dropped. To address suspected cross-contamination and a sequencing artifact, a later analysis removed a few hundred highly shared, low-generation-probability nucleotide sequences. For each public chain, a later analysis derived a clonal expansion index from normalized ranks of inferred template counts within each repertoire. Generation probabilities in a later analysis came from a VDJ recombination model fitted to out-of-frame rearrangements, and those results were checked against IGoR. A later analysis scored TCR-TCR, TCR-HLA and TCR-CMV co-occurrence with hypergeometric tests, applying a repertoire-size bias correction to TCR pairs. False discovery rates were estimated in a later analysis by permuting HLA or CMV assignments 20 times. A later analysis grouped co-occurring TCRs with DBSCAN, adding TCRdist sequence similarity when clustering within HLA-allele-positive subsets. For co-occurrence clustering, repertoires with fewer than 30,000 or more than 120,000 public chains were excluded, along with roughly 5 repertoires with anomalous nucleotide sharing. The clones in this table, taken by TCRdb from immuneACCESS, are in-frame only. Not every clone is retained; where verified, under half of the shortfall comes from an unresolved V gene, and the cause of the rest is unknown. Clone size and V and J calls were adopted from that table, with D and trimming inferred from the DNA. The table for this sample lists some 180,000 clones; 65% to 80% of them were counted only once. The ten top clones hold roughly 2.5% of the sample.

The V and J segments used are TRBV9 and TRBJ2-7; TRBD1 could be the D gene, as 6 bases match. Sequencing used PBMCs. The sequence was obtained from a woman aged 30 to 39 in good health and CMV-seropositive. The DNA sequence is TGTGCCAGCAGCGCCCCAGGGGCCTACGAGCAGTACTTC. Translation gives CASSAPGAYEQYF.